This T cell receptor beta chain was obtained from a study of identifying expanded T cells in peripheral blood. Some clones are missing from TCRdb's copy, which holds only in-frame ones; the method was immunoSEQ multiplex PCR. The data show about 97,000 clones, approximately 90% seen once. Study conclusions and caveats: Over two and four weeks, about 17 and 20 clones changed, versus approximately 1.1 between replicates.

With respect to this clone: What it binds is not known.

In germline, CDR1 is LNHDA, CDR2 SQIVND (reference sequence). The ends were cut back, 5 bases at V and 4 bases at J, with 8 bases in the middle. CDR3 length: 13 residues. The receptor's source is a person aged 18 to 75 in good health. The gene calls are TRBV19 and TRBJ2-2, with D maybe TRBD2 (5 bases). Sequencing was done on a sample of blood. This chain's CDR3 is CASSLRGTGELFF. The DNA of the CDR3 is TGTGCCAGTAGTCTTCGGGGCACCGGGGAGCTGTTTTTT.